The rows below give T cell receptor beta chains drawn from one sample of a study of read filtering for tumor transcriptome and immune sequencing. MiXCR, run by TCRdb on the reads, gives a single entry per CDR3 protein. Among some 80,000 distinct CDR3 sequences listed, approximately 13% were seen once. The sequenced sample was a population of CD138-negative cells sorted from bone marrow. All receptors come from a donor at least 40 years old with multiple myeloma. The CDR3 runs from the conserved cysteine through the conserved F or W. A D gene is named only where the DNA matches it firmly. Clone size reads once, few, many, or a class if the clone is expanded.

cdr3_aa,cdr3_nt,clone_size,d_call,j_call,v_call
CASSQETGGPGDTQYF,TGCGCCAGCAGCCAAGAGACGGGAGGGCCTGGAGATACGCAGTATTTT,many,TRBD2,TRBJ2-3,TRBV4-1
CASSLVTGRSEHF,TGTGCCAGCAGCTTAGTGACAGGTCGGTCGGAACATTTT,many,-,TRBJ2-3,TRBV7-9
CASSPDRGYEQYF,TGTGCCAGCAGCCCGGACAGGGGTTACGAGCAGTACTTC,many,TRBD1,TRBJ2-7,TRBV5-5
CAWSVPGQGGKLFF,TGTGCCTGGAGTGTCCCGGGACAGGGTGGAAAACTGTTTTTT,many,TRBD1,TRBJ1-4,TRBV30
CASSDSGPDTQYF,TGTGCCAGCAGCGACTCAGGGCCAGATACGCAGTATTTT,many,-,TRBJ2-3,TRBV7-2
CASNIQGRDEQFF,TGTGCCAGCAATATACAGGGTCGAGATGAGCAGTTCTTC,many,-,TRBJ2-1,TRBV2
CASSVGGQFNQPQHF,TGTGCCAGCAGCGTAGGGGGACAGTTCAATCAGCCCCAGCATTTT,many,TRBD1,TRBJ1-5,TRBV9
CASSTRTGTGTEAFF,TGCGCCAGCAGCACTCGGACAGGGACGGGCACTGAAGCTTTCTTT,many,TRBD1,TRBJ1-1,TRBV5-1
CAWSLGLVYNEQFF,TGTGCCTGGAGCCTGGGACTAGTCTACAATGAGCAGTTCTTC,many,TRBD2,TRBJ2-1,TRBV30
CATSIGTGRGETQYF,TGTGCCACCTCCATCGGGACAGGGCGTGGGGAGACCCAGTACTTC,many,TRBD1,TRBJ2-5,TRBV24-1